This T cell receptor beta chain came from a study of blood T cell repertoires in COVID-19. Study context: T cells, B-cell-depleted T cells, or PBMCs supplied cDNA or gDNA.

Measured with immunoSEQ multiplex PCR; TCRdb has only the in-frame clones, and not every one. The sample lists fewer than 150,000 clones, 65% to 80% occurring once. CDR1 is MNHEY and CDR2 is SMNVEV in the germline V gene (reference sequence). The CDR3 sequence is 16 residues long. Trimming took off 7 bases at V and 6 bases at J, with 19 bases between the two ends. The V gene is TRBV27, the J gene TRBJ1-6, with D unresolved. This receptor was obtained from a man between 65 and 80 years old with acute or convalescent COVID-19. The source material was peripheral blood. As DNA, the CDR3 is TGTGCCAGCACCGACGTCGGGGTTGTCTTTAATTCACCCCTCCACTTT. Translated, it gives CASTDVGVVFNSPLHF.